Each of the 14 T cell receptor beta chains below was sequenced from the same sample in a study of cytomegalovirus exposure and HLA in healthy donors. Vbeta (60) and Jbeta (13) primers were used in the PCR. The assay was immunoSEQ multiplex PCR, and TCRdb's table has in-frame clones only and misses some. The sample has about 200,000 clones; roughly 80% are singletons. Source material: PBMCs. All receptors derive from a man aged 25-40 years in good health and CMV-seronegative.

The chain combines TRBV7-2 with TRBJ2-2; D not resolved. Per the germline V gene, CDR1 is SGHTA and CDR2 is FQGNSA. CDR3 size: 12 residues. V lost 6 bases, J lost 6 bases, and 8 bases lay in between. The chain's CDR3 is CASSRPAGELFF. The CDR3 nucleotides read TGTGCCAGCAGTCGTCCGGCCGGGGAGCTGTTTTTT.

J is TRBJ1-2 and V is TRBV14; D is uncertain. Trimming shortened V by 4 bases and J by 0 bases, and 15 bases separated the two germline ends. Germline V gives CDR1 SGHDN, CDR2 FVKESK. The CDR3 contains 16 residues. The CDR3 bases are TGTGCCAGCAGCCCGGGATCTGTGAGAGCTAACTATGGCTACACCTTC. This translates into CASSPGSVRANYGYTF. Supplemented by reference TRBV14 and TRBJ1-2, the full variable domain reads EAGVTQFPSHSVIEKGQTVTLRCDPISGHDNLYWYRRVMGKEIKFLLHFVKESKQDESGMPNNRFLAERTGGTYSTLKVQPAELEDSGVYFCASSPGSVRANYGYTFGSGTRLTVV.

V is TRBV2 and J is TRBJ1-5; TRBD1 matches at 7 bases. With 7 bases clipped from V and 4 bases from J, the junction kept 7 bases outside the gene matches. This CDR3 has 14 residues. Germline assignment: CDR1 SNHLY and CDR2 FYNNEI. This CDR3 is CASKTTGTNQPQHF. CDR3 sequence (DNA): TGTGCCAGCAAGACGACAGGGACTAATCAGCCCCAGCATTTT.

The chain joins TRBV9 to TRBJ2-5; 11 nucleotides line up with TRBD2. The CDR3 loop spans 17 amino acids. Looked up from germline, CDR1 is SGDLS and CDR2 is YYNGEE. V lost 0 bases and J lost 4; bases outside the gene matches: 8. The chain's CDR3 is CASSVVAGGPGPETQYF. CDR3 DNA sequence: TGTGCCAGCAGCGTAGTAGCGGGGGGGCCGGGCCCAGAGACCCAGTACTTC. Variable domain in full (rest from reference TRBV9 and TRBJ2-5): DSGVTQTPKHLITATGQRVTLRCSPRSGDLSVYWYQQSLDQGLQFLIQYYNGEERAKGNILERFSAQQFPDLHSELNLSSLELGDSALYFCASSVVAGGPGPETQYFGPGTRLLVL.

This clone has a single count. The chain carries TRBV28 and TRBJ1-2, with a possible D match to TRBD1 (5 bases). The germline gives CDR1 MDHEN, CDR2 SYDVKM. V lost 3 bases and J lost 5, with 10 bases in between. The CDR3 has 13 amino acids. The CDR3, as DNA: TGTGCCAGCAGTTTTCGACAGAAGTATGGCTACACCTTC. Translated: CASSFRQKYGYTF.

The J gene is TRBJ2-7, the V gene TRBV27; 8 bases agree with TRBD1. Looked up from germline, CDR1 is MNHEY and CDR2 is SMNVEV (reference sequence). CDR3 length equals 13 residues. Trimming took 3 bases from V and 7 from J; bases not matched to a gene: 5. Here the CDR3 reads CASSFATGGEQYF. CDR3 nucleotide sequence: TGTGCCAGCAGTTTTGCCACAGGGGGGGAGCAGTACTTC.

This clone was picked up one time. This chain links TRBV5-6 with TRBJ2-5; TRBD1 matches at 7 bases. CDR3 size: 15 residues. Trimming took 4 bases from V and 3 from J; bases not matched to a gene: 9. The V gene's germline CDR1 is SGHDT and CDR2 YYEEEE. The CDR3 is CASSGAGTAEETQYF. For the CDR3, the DNA is TGTGCCAGCAGCGGTGCCGGGACAGCAGAAGAGACCCAGTACTTC.

The chain joins TRBV7-9 to TRBJ2-4; no reliable D call. Germline CDR1 is SEHNR and CDR2 is FQNEAQ (reference sequence). This CDR3 spans 15 amino acids. The V end was cut by 4 bases, the J end by 1 base, with 11 bases between. CDR3 sequence reads: CASSWPGGAKNIQYF. The DNA for the CDR3 is TGTGCCAGCAGCTGGCCAGGTGGCGCCAAAAACATTCAGTACTTC.

This chain links TRBV19 with TRBJ2-7, with 10 bases aligning to TRBD1. Germline V gene data show CDR1 as LNHDA and CDR2 as SQIVND (reference sequence). This CDR3 has 13 amino acids. The ends lost 5 bases at V and 6 bases at J; junction bases unmatched: 4. The CDR3 bases are TGTGCCAGTAGTTCCGGGACAGGGGTCGAGCAGTACTTC. It translates to CASSSGTGVEQYF. The full variable domain, in which reference TRBV19 and TRBJ2-7 provide the parts outside the CDR3, is DGGITQSPKYLFRKEGQNVTLSCEQNLNHDAMYWYRQDPGQGLRLIYYSQIVNDFQKGDIAEGYSVSREKKESFPLTVTSAQKNPTAFYLCASSSGTGVEQYFGPGTRLTVT.

The table lists this clone with a few counts. The V call is TRBV19, the J call TRBJ2-5, with D possibly TRBD1 on 6 matching bases. The better agreement between TRBJ2-7 and the DNA end casts doubt on the J call. The CDR3 contains 14 residues. The germline CDR1 and CDR2 sequences are LNHDA and SQIVND (reference sequence). CDR3 DNA sequence: TGTGCCAGTAGTATAATTGCAGGGGAAAGCGAGCAGTACTTC. Translated, it gives CASSIIAGESEQYF.

The V and J genes are TRBV9 and TRBJ1-1; D is unresolved. The CDR3 has 13 amino acids. From germline, CDR1 is SGDLS and CDR2 YYNGEE. V lost 1 base and J 5 bases, leaving 9 bases between the germline ends. The CDR3 is CASSVRRETEAFF. In DNA, the CDR3 is TGTGCCAGCAGCGTAAGAAGAGAGACTGAAGCTTTCTTT.

The table lists this clone with a count of one. This CDR3 is CASSSWGLPQETQYF. In DNA, the CDR3 is TGTGCCAGCAGTTCATGGGGGCTCCCTCAAGAGACCCAGTACTTC. The rearrangement joins TRBV2 to TRBJ2-5; TRBD1 might be the D (6 bases). In germline, CDR1 is SNHLY, CDR2 FYNNEI. The CDR3 is 15 residues long. Trimming stripped 5 bases from V and 2 bases from J, with 15 bases between.

The chain carries TRBV11-2 and TRBJ2-3; D may be TRBD2 (6 bases). Germline CDR1 reads SGHAT; CDR2 reads FQNNGV. This CDR3 has 13 residues. Trimming removed 6 bases from V and 2 bases from J, with 9 bases in between. The CDR3 DNA is TGTGCCAGCAGACGGAGGGACACAGATACGCAGTATTTT. It specifies CASRRRDTDTQYF.

The chain uses TRBV6-5 and TRBJ1-1; D not certain. The V gene's germline CDR1 is MNHEY and CDR2 SVGAGI. The ends were cut back, 6 bases at V and 5 bases at J, with 10 bases in the middle. This CDR3 is built from 12 residues. CDR3 in DNA: TGTGCCAGCAGCCCGGGTCTTACTGAAGCTTTCTTT. Protein product: CASSPGLTEAFF.